The present entry profiles one TCR beta chain with its context. Its antigen remains undetermined. No quality values exist for individual bases; no much larger clone is one base distant. TCRbeta CDR3 regions were amplified from genomic DNA using the immunoSEQ Assay, a bias-controlled multiplex PCR. The published analysis was carried out like this. Within the assay, amplification of reference gene primers was used to estimate how many nucleated cells each sample contained. To quantify the absolute abundance of each unique TCRbeta CDR3 rearrangement, sequence reads were collapsed and filtered. For each sample, productive Simpson clonality was calculated as the square root of Simpson's diversity index across productive rearrangements. As stored in TCRdb, this immuneACCESS dataset retains in-frame rearrangements with V and J assigned. A fraction of the clones does not appear; measured against another copy, unresolved V genes explain less than half of the discrepancy, and the remainder lacks a known reason. That table gives V, J and clone size, and the DNA gave D and trimming. This sample is represented by some 300,000 clones; around nine tenths of them were singletons. The ten largest account for roughly 1.3% of the sample.

This entry is derived from a study of blood T cell repertoires in COVID-19 (dated by TCRdb to about 2020). The study in broad terms: Collaborator samples came from the United States, Italy and Spain and covered acute and convalescent phases of COVID-19. HLA class I and class II types, where available, came from metadata supplied by the sample provider rather than from assay-based typing. Sample metadata almost always included a de-identified subject ID, COVID-19 status, age in years and sex. Deeply sampled blood TCRbeta repertoires from subjects exposed to, actively infected with, or recovered from COVID-19 were included in the dataset. The repertoires were released in a freely available public database meant as a resource for research on the immune response to SARS-CoV-2. The prospective study material was composed of cDNA or gDNA derived from T cells, B-cell-depleted T cells, or PBMCs. The samples were drawn from two sources: the first 160 participants of the ongoing ImmuneRACE study, and over 1,000 subjects contributed by 6 global collaborators. Study-level results and caveats: How much clinical and demographic metadata was included differed by source and by participant, and the metadata was provided uncurated.

The collaborating institutions used their own protocols to collect whole blood in K2EDTA tubes. For TCRbeta analysis, collaborators shipped samples in one of three forms: frozen whole blood, isolated PBMCs, or DNA extracted from either of those sample types. Sequenced material: peripheral blood. The sequence was obtained from a man in his sixties or seventies with acute or convalescent COVID-19.

The CDR3 amino acid sequence is: CASSVRGAGELFF. The sequenced DNA: TGCGCCAGCAGCGTACGGGGGGCGGGGGAGCTGTTTTTT. Recombination linked TRBV4-3 to TRBJ2-2; tentative D gene TRBD2, with 7 bases matching. The CDR1 and CDR2 encoded by the germline V gene are LGHNA and YSLEER. Reading from cysteine to phenylalanine, the CDR3 counts 13 amino acids. The kept DNA is CDR3 alone, 39 bases in frame from the first base. Trimming removed 5 bases from V and 8 bases from J, leaving 12 bases between the germline ends.